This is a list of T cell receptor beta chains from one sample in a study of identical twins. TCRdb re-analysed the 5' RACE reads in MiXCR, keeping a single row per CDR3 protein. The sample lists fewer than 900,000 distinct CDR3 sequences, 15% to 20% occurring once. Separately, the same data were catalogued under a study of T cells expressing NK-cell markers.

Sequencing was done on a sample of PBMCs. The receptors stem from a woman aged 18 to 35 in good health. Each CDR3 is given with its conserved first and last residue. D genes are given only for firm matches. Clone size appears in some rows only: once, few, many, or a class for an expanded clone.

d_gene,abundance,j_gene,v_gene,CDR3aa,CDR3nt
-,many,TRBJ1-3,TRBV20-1,CSARPASGNTIYF,TGCAGTGCTAGACCAGCCTCTGGAAACACCATATATTTT
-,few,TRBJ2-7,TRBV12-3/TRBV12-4,CASSWIRGRYEQYF,TGTGCCAGCAGTTGGATCCGAGGGCGCTACGAGCAGTACTTC
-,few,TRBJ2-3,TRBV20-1,CSAREPREPDTQYF,TGCAGTGCTAGAGAACCACGGGAGCCGGATACGCAGTATTTT
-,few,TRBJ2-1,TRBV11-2,CASSFDEQFF,TGTGCCAGCAGCTTTGATGAGCAGTTCTTC
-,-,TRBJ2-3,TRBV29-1,CSVSTAGEGVITDTQYF,TGCAGCGTTTCAACCGCCGGGGAAGGGGTTATCACAGATACGCAGTATTTT
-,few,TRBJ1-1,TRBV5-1,CASSLGRLAFF,TGCGCCAGCAGCTTGGGACGACTGGCTTTCTTT
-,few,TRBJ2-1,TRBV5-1,CASSPRREGHIVNEQFF,TGCGCCAGCAGCCCCCGCCGCGAGGGCCATATCGTCAATGAGCAGTTCTTC
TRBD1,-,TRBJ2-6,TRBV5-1,CASSLGGQGSYSGANVLTF,TGCGCCAGCAGCTTGGGGGGACAGGGCTCCTACTCTGGGGCCAACGTCCTGACTTTC
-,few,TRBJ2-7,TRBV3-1,CASSQGTVPYEQYF,TGTGCCAGCAGCCAAGGGACGGTACCCTACGAGCAGTACTTC
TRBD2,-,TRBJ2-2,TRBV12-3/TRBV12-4,CASSYGTSGSSDTGELFF,TGTGCCAGCAGTTACGGGACTAGCGGGAGTAGCGACACCGGGGAGCTGTTTTTT
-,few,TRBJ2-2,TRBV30,CAWGALASTGELFF,TGTGCCTGGGGGGCTCTAGCGAGCACCGGGGAGCTGTTTTTT
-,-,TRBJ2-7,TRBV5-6,CAIGTRVLYEQYF,TGTGCCATCGGCACCCGGGTCCTCTACGAGCAGTACTTC
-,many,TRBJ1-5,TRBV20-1,CSAKSGGSNQPQHF,TGCAGTGCTAAGTCAGGTGGGAGCAATCAGCCCCAGCATTTT
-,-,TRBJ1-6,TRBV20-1,CSAKSLGSSYNSPLHF,TGCAGTGCCAAATCGTTAGGGAGCTCCTATAATTCACCCCTCCACTTT
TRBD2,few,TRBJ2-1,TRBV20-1,CSASRTSGVYNEQFF,TGCAGTGCGTCCCGGACTAGCGGGGTTTACAATGAGCAGTTCTTC
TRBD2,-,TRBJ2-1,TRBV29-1,CSVEPTGTSEFF,TGCAGCGTTGAACCCACCGGGACTAGCGAATTCTTC
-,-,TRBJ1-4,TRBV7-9,CASSHGRSTNEKLFF,TGTGCCAGCAGCCACGGACGGTCAACTAATGAAAAACTGTTTTTT